This is a list of T cell receptor beta chains from one sample in a study of cytomegalovirus exposure and HLA in healthy donors. The table came from immunoSEQ multiplex PCR; TCRdb's copy has only in-frame clones and leaves some out. The top ten clones hold approximately 1.3% of a sample with 150,000 to 200,000 clones, approximately 80% of them seen once. Sequencing was done on a sample of PBMCs. The source is a girl under 18 in good health and CMV-seropositive. Both conserved end residues are part of each CDR3.

V: TRBV2; J: TRBJ2-5; CDR3: CASSRTSLQETQYF
V: TRBV6-5; J: TRBJ2-1; CDR3: CASRTRVGTYNEQFF
V: TRBV19; J: TRBJ2-7; CDR3: CATQVEREGVYEQYF
V: TRBV5-1; J: TRBJ2-4; CDR3: CASSLTGQAKNIQYF
V: TRBV4-1; J: TRBJ1-6; CDR3: CASSQDRGQGSSPLHF
V: TRBV25-1; J: TRBJ2-3; CDR3: CASSERLISTDTQYF
V: TRBV6-6; J: TRBJ2-1; CDR3: CASRFRGPYNEQFF
V: TRBV6-5; J: TRBJ2-1; CDR3: CASSYSPGLAGNEQFF
V: TRBV30; J: TRBJ2-3; CDR3: CAYRGLAGRTDTQYF
V: TRBV2; J: TRBJ1-5; CDR3: CASSAGTPLGPQHF
V: TRBV4-3; J: TRBJ2-1; CDR3: CASSQGTGGLTNEQFF